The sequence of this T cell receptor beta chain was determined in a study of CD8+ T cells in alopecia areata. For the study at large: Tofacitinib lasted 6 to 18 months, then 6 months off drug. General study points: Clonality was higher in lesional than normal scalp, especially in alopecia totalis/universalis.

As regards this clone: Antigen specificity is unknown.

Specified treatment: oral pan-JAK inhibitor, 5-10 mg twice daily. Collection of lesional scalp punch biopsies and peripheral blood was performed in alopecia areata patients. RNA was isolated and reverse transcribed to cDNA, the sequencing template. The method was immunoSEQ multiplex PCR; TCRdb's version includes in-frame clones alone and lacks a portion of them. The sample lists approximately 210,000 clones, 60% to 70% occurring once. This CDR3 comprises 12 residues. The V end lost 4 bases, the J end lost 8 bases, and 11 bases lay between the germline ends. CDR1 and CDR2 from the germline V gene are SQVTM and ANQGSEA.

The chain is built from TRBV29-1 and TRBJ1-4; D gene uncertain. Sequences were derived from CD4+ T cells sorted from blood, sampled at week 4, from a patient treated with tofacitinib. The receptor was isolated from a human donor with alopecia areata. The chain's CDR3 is CSVGEVVEKLFF. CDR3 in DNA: TGCAGCGTTGGGGAGGTGGTCGAAAAACTGTTTTTT.